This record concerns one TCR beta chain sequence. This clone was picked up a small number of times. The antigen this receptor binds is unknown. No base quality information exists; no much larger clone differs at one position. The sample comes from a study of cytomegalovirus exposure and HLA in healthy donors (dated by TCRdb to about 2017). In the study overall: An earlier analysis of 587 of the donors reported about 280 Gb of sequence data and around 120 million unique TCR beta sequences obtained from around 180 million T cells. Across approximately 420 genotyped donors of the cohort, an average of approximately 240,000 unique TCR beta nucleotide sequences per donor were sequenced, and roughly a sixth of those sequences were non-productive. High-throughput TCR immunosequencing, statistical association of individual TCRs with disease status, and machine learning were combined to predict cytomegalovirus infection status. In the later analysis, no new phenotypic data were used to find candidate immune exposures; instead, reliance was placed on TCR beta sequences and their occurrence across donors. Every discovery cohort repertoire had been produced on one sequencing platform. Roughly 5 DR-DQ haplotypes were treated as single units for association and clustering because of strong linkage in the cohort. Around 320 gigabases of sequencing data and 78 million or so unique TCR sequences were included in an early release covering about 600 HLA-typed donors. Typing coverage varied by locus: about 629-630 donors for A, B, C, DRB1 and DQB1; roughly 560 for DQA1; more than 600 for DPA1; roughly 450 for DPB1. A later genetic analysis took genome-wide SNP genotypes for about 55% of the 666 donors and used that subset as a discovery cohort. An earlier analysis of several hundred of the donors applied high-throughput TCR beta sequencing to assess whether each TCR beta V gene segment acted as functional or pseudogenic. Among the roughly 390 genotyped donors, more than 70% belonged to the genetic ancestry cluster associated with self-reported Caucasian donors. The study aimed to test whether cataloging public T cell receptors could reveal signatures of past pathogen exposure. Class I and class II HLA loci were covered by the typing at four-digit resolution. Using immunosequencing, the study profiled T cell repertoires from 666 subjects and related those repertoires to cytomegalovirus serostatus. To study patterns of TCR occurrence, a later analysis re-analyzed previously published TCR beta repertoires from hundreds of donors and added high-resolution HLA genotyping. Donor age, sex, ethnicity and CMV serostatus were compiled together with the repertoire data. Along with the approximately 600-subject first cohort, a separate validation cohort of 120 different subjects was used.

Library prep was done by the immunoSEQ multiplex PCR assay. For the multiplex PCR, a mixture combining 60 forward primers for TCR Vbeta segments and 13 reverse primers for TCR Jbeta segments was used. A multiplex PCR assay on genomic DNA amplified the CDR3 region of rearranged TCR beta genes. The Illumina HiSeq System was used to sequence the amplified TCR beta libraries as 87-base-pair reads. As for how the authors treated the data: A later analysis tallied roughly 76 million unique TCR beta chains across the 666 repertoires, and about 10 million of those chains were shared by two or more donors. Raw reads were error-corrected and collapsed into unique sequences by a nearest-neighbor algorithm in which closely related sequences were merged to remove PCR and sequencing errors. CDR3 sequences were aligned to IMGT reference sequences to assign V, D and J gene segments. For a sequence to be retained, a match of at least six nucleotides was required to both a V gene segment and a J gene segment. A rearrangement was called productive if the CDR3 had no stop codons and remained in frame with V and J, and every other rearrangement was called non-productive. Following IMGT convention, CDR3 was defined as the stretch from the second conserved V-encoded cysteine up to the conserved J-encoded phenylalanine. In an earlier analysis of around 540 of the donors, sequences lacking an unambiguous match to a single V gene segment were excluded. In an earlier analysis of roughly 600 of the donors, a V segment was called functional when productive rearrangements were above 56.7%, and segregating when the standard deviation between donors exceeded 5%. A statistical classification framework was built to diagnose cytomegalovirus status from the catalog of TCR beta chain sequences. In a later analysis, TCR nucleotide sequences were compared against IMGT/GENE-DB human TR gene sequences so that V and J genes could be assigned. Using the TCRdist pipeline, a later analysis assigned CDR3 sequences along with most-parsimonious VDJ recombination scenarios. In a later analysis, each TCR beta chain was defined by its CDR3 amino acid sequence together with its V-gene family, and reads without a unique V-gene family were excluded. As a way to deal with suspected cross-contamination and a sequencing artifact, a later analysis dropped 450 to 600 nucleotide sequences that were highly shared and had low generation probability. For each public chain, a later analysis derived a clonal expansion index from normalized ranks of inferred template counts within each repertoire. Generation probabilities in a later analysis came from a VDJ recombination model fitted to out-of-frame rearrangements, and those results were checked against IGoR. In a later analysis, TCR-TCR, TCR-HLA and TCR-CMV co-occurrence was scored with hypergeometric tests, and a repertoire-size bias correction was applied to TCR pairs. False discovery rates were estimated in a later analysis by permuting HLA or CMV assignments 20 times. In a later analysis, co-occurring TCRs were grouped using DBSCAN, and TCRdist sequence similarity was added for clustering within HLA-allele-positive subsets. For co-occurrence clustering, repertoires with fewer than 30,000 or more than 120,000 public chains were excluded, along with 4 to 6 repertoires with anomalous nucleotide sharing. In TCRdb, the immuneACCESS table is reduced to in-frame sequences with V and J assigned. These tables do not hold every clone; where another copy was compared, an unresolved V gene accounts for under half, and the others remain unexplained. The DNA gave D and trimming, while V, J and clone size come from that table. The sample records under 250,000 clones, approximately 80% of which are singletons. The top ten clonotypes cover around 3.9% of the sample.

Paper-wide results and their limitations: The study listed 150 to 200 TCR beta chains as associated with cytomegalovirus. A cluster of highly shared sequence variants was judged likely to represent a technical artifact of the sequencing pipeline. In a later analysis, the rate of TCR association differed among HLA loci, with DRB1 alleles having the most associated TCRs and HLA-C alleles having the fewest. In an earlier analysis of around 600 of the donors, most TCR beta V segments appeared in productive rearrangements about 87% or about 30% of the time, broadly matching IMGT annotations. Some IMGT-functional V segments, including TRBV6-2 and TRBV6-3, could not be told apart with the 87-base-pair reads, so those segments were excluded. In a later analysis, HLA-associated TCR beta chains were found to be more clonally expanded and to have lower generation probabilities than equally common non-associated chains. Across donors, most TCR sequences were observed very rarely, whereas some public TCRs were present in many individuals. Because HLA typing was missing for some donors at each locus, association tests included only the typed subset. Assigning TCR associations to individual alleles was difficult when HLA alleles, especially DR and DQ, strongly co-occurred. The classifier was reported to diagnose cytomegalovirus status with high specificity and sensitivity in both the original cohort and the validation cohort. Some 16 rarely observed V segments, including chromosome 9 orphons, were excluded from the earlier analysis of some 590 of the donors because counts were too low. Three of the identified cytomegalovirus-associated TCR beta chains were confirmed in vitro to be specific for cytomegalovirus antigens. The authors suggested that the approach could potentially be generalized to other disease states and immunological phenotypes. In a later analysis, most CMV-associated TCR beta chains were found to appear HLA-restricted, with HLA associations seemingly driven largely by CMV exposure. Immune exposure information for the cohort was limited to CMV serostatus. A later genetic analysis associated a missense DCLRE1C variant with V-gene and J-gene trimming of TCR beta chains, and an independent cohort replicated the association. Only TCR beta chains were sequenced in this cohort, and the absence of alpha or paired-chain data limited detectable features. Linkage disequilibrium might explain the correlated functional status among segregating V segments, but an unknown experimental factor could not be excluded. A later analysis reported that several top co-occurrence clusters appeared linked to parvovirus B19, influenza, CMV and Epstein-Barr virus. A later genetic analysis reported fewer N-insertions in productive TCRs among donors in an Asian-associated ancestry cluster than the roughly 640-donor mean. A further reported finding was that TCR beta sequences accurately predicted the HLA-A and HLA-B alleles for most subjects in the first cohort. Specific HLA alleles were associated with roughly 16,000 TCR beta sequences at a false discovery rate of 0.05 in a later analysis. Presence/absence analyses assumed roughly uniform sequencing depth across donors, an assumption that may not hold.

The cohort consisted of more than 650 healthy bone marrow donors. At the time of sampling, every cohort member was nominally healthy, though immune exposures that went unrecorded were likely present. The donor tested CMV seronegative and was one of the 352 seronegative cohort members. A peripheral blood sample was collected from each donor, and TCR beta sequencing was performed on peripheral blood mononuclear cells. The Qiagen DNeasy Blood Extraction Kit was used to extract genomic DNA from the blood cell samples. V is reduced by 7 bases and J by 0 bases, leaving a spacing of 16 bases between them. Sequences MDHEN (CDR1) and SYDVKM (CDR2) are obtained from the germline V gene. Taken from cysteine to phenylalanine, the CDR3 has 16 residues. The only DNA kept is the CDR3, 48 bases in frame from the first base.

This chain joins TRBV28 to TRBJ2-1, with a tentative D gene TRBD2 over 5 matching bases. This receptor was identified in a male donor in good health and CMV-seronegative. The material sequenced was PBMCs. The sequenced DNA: TGTGCCAGCAAGCACAGCGGCCCTAGCTCCTACAATGAGCAGTTCTTC. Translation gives CASKHSGPSSYNEQFF.